These 27 T cell receptor beta chains share one sample of origin, sequenced in a study of CD8+ T cells in alopecia areata. Sequencing used cDNA as its template, made by extracting RNA and reverse transcribing it. The method was immunoSEQ multiplex PCR; TCRdb's version includes in-frame clones alone and lacks a portion of them. The profile shows 100,000 to 150,000 clones, around 48% of them singletons. Sequencing was done on a sample of NKG2D-low CD8+ T cells sorted from blood. These receptors were taken from a human donor with alopecia areata.

The V and J genes are TRBV6-5 and TRBJ1-2; D is ambiguous. V was clipped by 7 bases and J by 0 bases, with 9 bases between them. In germline, CDR1 is MNHEY, CDR2 SVGAGI. The CDR3 extends over 13 amino acids. In DNA form, the CDR3 reads TGTGCCAGCATTTCCGGCCCTAACTATGGCTACACCTTC. Amino acids: CASISGPNYGYTF.

This clone occurred once. This chain connects TRBV30 to TRBJ2-1; the match to TRBD2 covers 7 bases. The CDR3 contains 15 residues. From germline, CDR1 is GTSNPN and CDR2 SVGIG (reference sequence). Germline trimming cut 1 base from V and 0 bases from J; bases unmatched to any gene: 3. In nucleotides, the CDR3 is TGTGCCTGGAGTGCCGGGGACTACTCCTACAATGAGCAGTTCTTC. Amino acid sequence: CAWSAGDYSYNEQFF.

This rearrangement joins TRBV29-1 to TRBJ2-3; TRBD2 matches 14 bases. Germline V gene sequence: CDR1 SQVTM, CDR2 ANQGSEA. The CDR3 is made up of 16 amino acids. V dropped 2 bases and J dropped 10; count of bases not matched to a gene: 11. CDR3 sequence (DNA): TGCAGCGTTGAATACCTCTCGACTAGCGGGGGGGCACCGCAGTATTTT. Translated: CSVEYLSTSGGAPQYF.

The rearrangement joins TRBV4-1 to TRBJ2-7; a possible D gene is TRBD1 (6 bases). Germline V gene lookup returns CDR1 MGHRA and CDR2 YSYEKL. The CDR3 length is 13 residues. Trimming removed 4 bases from V and 4 bases from J, with 11 bases in between. The CDR3, as DNA: TGCGCCAGCAGCCGTAGGGGGTTTTACGAGCAGTACTTC. Protein product: CASSRRGFYEQYF.

The chain couples TRBV29-1 to TRBJ2-3, with D hard to call. The V gene's germline CDR1 is SQVTM and CDR2 ANQGSEA. The V end lost 4 bases, the J end lost 5 bases, and 7 bases lay between the germline ends. The CDR3 extends over 11 amino acids. Here the CDR3 reads CSVGNGDTQYF. The CDR3 DNA reads TGCAGCGTTGGGAATGGAGATACGCAGTATTTT.

This clone has only a few counts. The CDR3 reads CASSFGGASNSPLHF. DNA for the CDR3: TGTGCCAGCAGCTTTGGGGGCGCTTCAAATTCACCCCTCCACTTT. The chain is built from TRBV13 and TRBJ1-6; TRBD1 might be the D (6 bases). Per the germline V gene, CDR1 is PRHDT and CDR2 is FYEKMQ (reference sequence). Between the trimmed V and J ends, which lost 3 bases and 7 bases, there was a span of 13 bases. The CDR3 extends over 15 amino acids.

This chain uses TRBV29-1 with TRBJ1-2, with 7 bases identical to TRBD1. The V gene end was trimmed by 5 bases and the J gene end by 7 bases; junction bases not matched to a gene: 13. The CDR3 is 14 amino acids. Per germline, CDR1 SQVTM and CDR2 ANQGSEA. The CDR3, as DNA: TGCAGCGTTCTACGACAGGGTAAAGAGGGTGGCTACACCTTC. Its protein product is CSVLRQGKEGGYTF.

About this clone itself: Additional DNA sequences in this sample encode the identical CDR3. The gene calls are TRBV29-1 and TRBJ2-1; D may be TRBD1 or TRBD2 (5 bases each). V was trimmed by 4 bases and J by 2 bases, leaving 18 bases between them. The germline V gene encodes CDR1 SQVTM and CDR2 ANQGSEA. The CDR3 has 16 residues. The CDR3 loop is CSVVDAPGRAYNEQFF. The DNA of the CDR3 is TGCAGCGTTGTCGATGCACCGGGGCGGGCCTACAATGAGCAGTTCTTC.

CDR3 bases: TGTGCCAGCAGTCCCGACCCAGGGGACTATAATTCACCCCTCCACTTT. Encoded protein: CASSPDPGDYNSPLHF. The V call is TRBV6-6, the J call TRBJ1-6; D might be TRBD1 (6 bases). V gave up 5 bases and J gave up 3 bases, with 14 bases separating them. Germline values: CDR1 MNHNY, CDR2 SVGAGI (reference sequence). CDR3 length: 16 amino acids.

The table lists this clone with a few counts. The V call is TRBV29-1, the J call TRBJ2-5; D possibly uses TRBD1 or TRBD2 (5 bases each). CDR3 length: 14 residues. V lost 6 bases, J lost 2 bases, and 16 bases lay in between. CDR1 is SQVTM, CDR2 ANQGSEA, per germline. CDR3 nucleotides: TGCAGCGTCGAACTAGGGGTTCGACAAGAGACCCAGTACTTC. Protein sequence: CSVELGVRQETQYF.

The chain uses TRBV30 and TRBJ2-2; D gene ambiguous. The V end was cut by 4 bases, the J end by 4 bases, with 7 bases between. The length of the CDR3 is 12 residues. Germline CDR1 and CDR2: GTSNPN and SVGIG (reference sequence). CDR3: CAWTGSTGELFF. CDR3 DNA: TGTGCCTGGACAGGTAGCACCGGGGAGCTGTTTTTT.

This clone has a handful of counts. This chain joins TRBV30 and TRBJ1-2, with TRBD1 matching 7 bases. The junction had 12 bases not matched to a gene; V was cut back by 3 bases and J by 2 bases. There are 16 residues in the CDR3. Germline V CDR1 and CDR2: GTSNPN, SVGIG (reference sequence). CDR3 DNA sequence: TGTGCCTGGAGCGAACTTCCAGGGGGAACCAACTATGGCTACACCTTC. As protein: CAWSELPGGTNYGYTF. Together with reference TRBV30 and TRBJ1-2, the CDR3 gives the full variable domain: SQTIHQWPATLVQPVGSPLSLECTVEGTSNPNLYWYRQAAGRGLQLLFYSVGIGQISSEVPQNLSASRPQDRQFILSSKKLLLSDSGFYLCAWSELPGGTNYGYTFGSGTRLTVV.

For this clone: The sample holds other DNA sequences that translate to the same CDR3. This chain links TRBV29-1 with TRBJ2-7, with D perhaps matching TRBD1 (6 bases). The germline gives CDR1 SQVTM, CDR2 ANQGSEA. This CDR3 has 13 amino acids. V lost 4 bases to trimming and J lost 0 bases, with 10 bases between them. For the CDR3, the DNA is TGCAGCGTTGTTGGACAGACCTCCTACGAGCAGTACTTC. Translating gives CSVVGQTSYEQYF.

This clone was counted between two and nine times. The CDR3 loop reads CSLLGGVEETQYF. The DNA for the CDR3 is TGCAGCTTGCTAGGGGGTGTTGAGGAGACCCAGTACTTC. This chain connects TRBV29-1 to TRBJ2-5; tentative D call: TRBD1 (6 bases). The CDR3 runs to 13 residues. V shed 8 bases and J shed 5 bases, with 18 bases lying between them. Germline V gene lookup returns CDR1 SQVTM and CDR2 ANQGSEA.

The chain carries TRBV27 and TRBJ1-2; a possible D gene is TRBD1 (5 bases). CDR3 length: 12 residues. Germline V gene sequence: CDR1 MNHEY, CDR2 SMNVEV (reference sequence). Trimming removed 3 bases at V and 12 bases at J, with 14 bases between. This CDR3 reads CASSFDGGVNTF. Written as DNA, the CDR3 is TGTGCCAGCAGTTTTGATGGAGGGGTAAACACCTTC.

The V gene is TRBV29-1, the J gene TRBJ1-4, with D tentatively TRBD1 (6 bases). Per germline, CDR1 SQVTM and CDR2 ANQGSEA. The V end lost 2 bases, the J end lost 2 bases, and 6 bases lay between the germline ends. The CDR3 contains 13 residues. The CDR3 region has the DNA TGCAGCGTTGAAACAGGGACTAATGAAAAACTGTTTTTT. Its translation is CSVETGTNEKLFF.

The J gene is TRBJ2-1, the V gene TRBV6-6, with 11 bases fitting TRBD2. The germline gives CDR1 MNHNY, CDR2 SVGAGI (reference sequence). V shed 8 bases and J 4 bases; nucleotides not matched to a gene: 7. The CDR3 sequence is 15 residues long. The CDR3 here is CASSATSGRYNEQFF. The CDR3 DNA follows: TGTGCCAGCTCGGCCACTAGCGGGAGATACAATGAGCAGTTCTTC.

The V gene is TRBV30, the J gene TRBJ1-2, with TRBD1 identical over 7 bases. Germline V gives CDR1 GTSNPN, CDR2 SVGIG (reference sequence). The CDR3 length is 14 residues. V was pared by 1 base and J by 3 bases, with 5 bases of the junction left unmatched. The DNA of the CDR3 is TGTGCCTGGAGTGCCACAGGGGACGACTATGGCTACACCTTC. Protein sequence: CAWSATGDDYGYTF.

The CDR3 protein is CASSRASGAYEQYF. CDR3 sequence (DNA): TGTGCCAGCAGCCGGGCTAGCGGTGCCTACGAGCAGTACTTC. This sequence joins TRBV5-6 and TRBJ2-7; 7 bases fit TRBD2. V was clipped by 4 bases and J by 2 bases; unmatched bases: 6. The CDR3 sequence is 14 residues long. Per germline, CDR1 SGHDT and CDR2 YYEEEE.

This clone was detected once. The V call is TRBV2, the J call TRBJ1-2, with D uncertain. Germline V CDR1 and CDR2: SNHLY, FYNNEI. This CDR3 has 13 amino acids. V lost 4 bases and J 4 bases, leaving 10 bases between the germline ends. The CDR3 sequence: CASSGEGSYGYTF. DNA for the CDR3: TGTGCCAGCAGTGGGGAGGGTAGCTATGGCTACACCTTC.

The chain carries TRBV5-1 and TRBJ1-1; D is possibly TRBD1 (6 bases). The CDR3 is 17 residues long. Germline lookup yields CDR1 SGHRS and CDR2 YFSETQ. With 4 bases removed from V and 3 bases from J, the gap between germline ends came to 22 bases. Written as DNA, the CDR3 is TGCGCCAGCAGCCCCGCGACGGGGGGGCCAGATTACACTGAAGCTTTCTTT. As protein: CASSPATGGPDYTEAFF.

This chain links TRBV9 with TRBJ2-3, with 7 bases that match TRBD2. The trim removed 0 bases at V and 2 bases at J, leaving 6 bases unmatched. Germline V gene lookup returns CDR1 SGDLS and CDR2 YYNGEE. The CDR3 is made up of 16 amino acids. The CDR3 reads CASSVETGGNTDTQYF. In DNA, the CDR3 is TGTGCCAGCAGCGTAGAAACGGGGGGAAACACAGATACGCAGTATTTT.

The CDR3 bases are TGCAGCGTTGAAGCGGGGTTAACCTACAATGAGCAGTTCTTC. Protein product: CSVEAGLTYNEQFF. The J gene is TRBJ2-1, the V gene TRBV29-1; a possible D gene is TRBD2 (5 bases). The CDR3 extends over 14 amino acids. V shed 1 base and J shed 2 bases, with 9 bases lying between them. Germline V CDR1 and CDR2: SQVTM, ANQGSEA.

The chain employs TRBV29-1 and TRBJ2-1; D unresolved. Trimming stripped 6 bases from V and 5 bases from J, with 11 bases between. The CDR3 loop spans 12 amino acids. Per the germline V gene, CDR1 is SQVTM and CDR2 is ANQGSEA. The chain's CDR3 is CSVPRQNNEQFF. Written as DNA, the CDR3 is TGCAGCGTCCCCCGGCAGAACAATGAGCAGTTCTTC.

The rearrangement links TRBV29-1 to TRBJ2-7; 9 bases are shared with TRBD1. Germline V gene lookup returns CDR1 SQVTM and CDR2 ANQGSEA. V lost 7 bases and J lost 6; bases outside the gene matches: 13. This CDR3 is built from 14 residues. CDR3 DNA: TGCAGCGCGATTAACCGGGACAGGGTTGTCGAGCAGTACTTC. This encodes CSAINRDRVVEQYF.

J is TRBJ2-1 and V is TRBV29-1; 8 nucleotides match TRBD2. The CDR3 contains 15 residues. The germline V gene has CDR1 SQVTM and CDR2 ANQGSEA. DNA for the CDR3: TGCAGTAAGTCCCCGGGACTAGTCCCTTGGGATGAGCAGTTCTTC. Amino acid sequence: CSKSPGLVPWDEQFF.

The CDR3 loop is CASSLAITGETQYF. The CDR3 DNA reads as TGTGCCAGCAGTTTAGCCATCACGGGAGAGACCCAGTACTTC. The chain couples TRBV28 to TRBJ2-5; no clear D. The V end was cut by 2 bases, the J end by 4 bases, with 11 bases between. The CDR3 is 14 amino acids. Per germline, CDR1 MDHEN and CDR2 SYDVKM.